This TCR beta chain was obtained from a study of OX40 agonist ivuxolimab in advanced cancers. Study summary: Patients were given ivuxolimab, an antibody that agonizes OX40 (CD134).

V shed 5 bases and J shed 0 bases, with 14 bases lying between them. Germline CDR1 MDHEN, CDR2 SYDVKM. This CDR3 comprises 15 residues. General study findings and limits: Partial responders receiving 0.1-3.0 mg/kg showed among the lowest clonal expansion. Not determined was the antigen specificity of the expanded peripheral T cells. Expanded clones were, on average, more numerous among CD8+ T cells than CD4+.

Profiling relied on immunoSEQ multiplex PCR, and the TCRdb table lists in-frame clones only, not all of them. The profile covers 20,000 to 25,000 clones, with roughly 85% appearing a single time and around 52% taken by the ten largest. As to this clone: The antigen is undetermined.

The receptor was isolated from an adult with an advanced solid tumor such as melanoma, head and neck, liver or kidney cancer. The specimen comprised CD4+ or CD8+ T cells sorted from blood, sampled in a trial of the OX40 agonist ivuxolimab. The genes are TRBV28 and TRBJ2-7; tentative D call: TRBD1 (6 bases). The CDR3, as DNA: TGTGCCAGCAGTGCCAGGGGTCTTACCTCCTACGAGCAGTACTTC. This sequence encodes CASSARGLTSYEQYF.